This is a list of T cell receptor beta chains from one sample in a study of T cells in Graves' hyperthyroidism and ophthalmopathy. TCRdb used MiXCR to reprocess the multiplex PCR reads, holding one entry per CDR3 protein. The sample shows hundreds of thousands of distinct CDR3 sequences, 45% of them seen only once. Sequences were obtained from peripheral blood or thyroid tissue (not recorded which). The receptors come from an adult man with Graves' disease, either hyperthyroidism or ophthalmopathy (not recorded which). Both conserved end residues are part of each CDR3. The D gene is left open where the match is weak. Some rows have no size entry. The others give once, few or many, or a class for an expanded clone.

j_call	v_call	d_call	clone_size	cdr3_aa	cdr3_nt
TRBJ1-1	TRBV29-1	TRBD1	many	CSSGGLRTEAFF	TGCAGCTCAGGGGGGCTTAGAACTGAAGCTTTCTTT
TRBJ2-7	TRBV20-1	TRBD1	NA	CSAQQPGQGIYEQYF	TGCAGTGCTCAACAACCGGGACAGGGGATCTACGAGCAGTACTTC
TRBJ2-7	TRBV7-2	TRBD1	NA	CASSSTTGSWYEQYF	TGTGCCAGCAGCAGCACGACAGGGAGCTGGTACGAGCAGTACTTC
TRBJ1-1	TRBV5-1	TRBD1	many	CASSQGTANTEAFF	TGCGCCAGCAGCCAAGGGACAGCGAACACTGAAGCTTTCTTT
TRBJ2-2	TRBV9	NA	NA	CASSHQGQGSGELFF	TGTGCCAGCAGCCACCAGGGCCAGGGATCCGGGGAGCTGTTTTTT
TRBJ1-1	TRBV6-6	NA	few	CASMRQADTEAFF	TGTGCCAGCATGCGACAGGCGGACACTGAAGCTTTCTTT
TRBJ2-5	TRBV20-1	NA	NA	CSARPLRTDYLETQYF	TGCAGTGCTAGACCCCTAAGGACAGATTACCTGGAGACCCAGTACTTC
TRBJ1-2	TRBV15	NA	NA	CATSPRDGVYGYTF	TGTGCCACCAGCCCTCGAGACGGGGTATATGGCTACACCTTC
TRBJ2-5	TRBV10-3	TRBD2	NA	CAIASGGSETQYF	TGTGCCATCGCTAGCGGGGGGAGTGAGACCCAGTACTTC
TRBJ2-7	TRBV7-9	NA	NA	CASSLPGVNSYEQYF	TGTGCCAGCAGCTTACCGGGGGTTAACTCCTACGAGCAGTACTTC
TRBJ1-3	TRBV7-9	NA	NA	CASSSRELYSGNTIYF	TGTGCCAGCAGTTCCAGGGAGCTCTACTCTGGAAACACCATATATTTT
TRBJ2-5	TRBV20-1	TRBD2	NA	CSASSSGRQETQYF	TGCAGTGCTAGTAGTAGCGGGAGGCAAGAGACCCAGTACTTC
TRBJ1-5	TRBV11-2	NA	NA	CASSQDEGGSSRNQPQHF	TGCGCCAGCAGCCAAGATGAGGGGGGTTCAAGCCGGAATCAGCCCCAGCATTTT
TRBJ2-5	TRBV12-5	NA	NA	CASVRGTVETQYF	TGTGCTAGTGTAAGAGGGACGGTGGAGACCCAGTACTTC
TRBJ2-5	TRBV7-9	NA	NA	CASSLTQGYQYF	TGTGCCAGCAGCTTGACTCAGGGGTACCAGTACTTC
TRBJ1-5	TRBV24-1	TRBD1	NA	CATSARTGWDQPQHF	TGTGCCACCAGTGCCAGGACAGGGTGGGATCAGCCCCAGCATTTT
TRBJ1-2	TRBV6-6	NA	NA	CASSPRTNYGYTF	TGTGCCAGCAGCCCTCGGACTAACTATGGCTACACCTTC
TRBJ1-1	TRBV2	TRBD1	NA	CASSERRDRAGDTEAFF	TGTGCCAGCAGTGAAAGAAGGGACAGGGCTGGGGACACTGAAGCTTTCTTT
TRBJ1-1	TRBV25-1	NA	many	CASSATGPNTEAFF	TGTGCCAGCAGTGCCACAGGTCCGAACACTGAAGCTTTCTTT
TRBJ1-1	TRBV6-6	TRBD1	few	CASIEDRGPRGEAFF	TGTGCCAGCATCGAGGACAGGGGGCCCAGGGGTGAAGCTTTCTTT
TRBJ1-3	TRBV20-1	NA	NA	CSDRTAGSGNTIYF	TGCAGTGATAGGACCGCCGGCTCTGGAAACACCATATATTTT
TRBJ1-1	TRBV6-4	NA	NA	CASSDPAGAGEAFF	TGTGCCAGCAGTGACCCGGCGGGGGCTGGTGAAGCTTTCTTT
TRBJ2-7	TRBV3-1	TRBD2	NA	CASSHSGSSYEQYF	TGTGCCAGCAGCCATAGCGGGTCCTCCTACGAGCAGTACTTC
TRBJ1-1	TRBV12-3/TRBV12-4	NA	NA	CASSFRLDGGAFF	TGTGCCAGCAGTTTTCGGCTAGATGGCGGCGCTTTCTTT
TRBJ1-1	TRBV12-3/TRBV12-4	NA	NA	CASSFGRVTEAFF	TGTGCCAGCAGTTTTGGAAGGGTCACTGAAGCTTTCTTT
TRBJ1-4	TRBV6-6	NA	few	CASSHTGTWDEKLFF	TGTGCCAGCAGTCACACCGGGACCTGGGACGAAAAACTGTTTTTT
TRBJ2-5	TRBV7-9	NA	many	CASSLQGGKETQYF	TGTGCCAGCAGCTTACAGGGGGGCAAAGAGACCCAGTACTTC
TRBJ1-1	TRBV29-1	NA	once	CSLSGLGDEAFF	TGCAGCTTATCGGGACTAGGGGACGAAGCTTTCTTT
TRBJ2-2	TRBV7-2	NA	many	CASSLDTGELFF	TGCGCCAGCAGTTTAGACACCGGGGAGCTGTTTTTT